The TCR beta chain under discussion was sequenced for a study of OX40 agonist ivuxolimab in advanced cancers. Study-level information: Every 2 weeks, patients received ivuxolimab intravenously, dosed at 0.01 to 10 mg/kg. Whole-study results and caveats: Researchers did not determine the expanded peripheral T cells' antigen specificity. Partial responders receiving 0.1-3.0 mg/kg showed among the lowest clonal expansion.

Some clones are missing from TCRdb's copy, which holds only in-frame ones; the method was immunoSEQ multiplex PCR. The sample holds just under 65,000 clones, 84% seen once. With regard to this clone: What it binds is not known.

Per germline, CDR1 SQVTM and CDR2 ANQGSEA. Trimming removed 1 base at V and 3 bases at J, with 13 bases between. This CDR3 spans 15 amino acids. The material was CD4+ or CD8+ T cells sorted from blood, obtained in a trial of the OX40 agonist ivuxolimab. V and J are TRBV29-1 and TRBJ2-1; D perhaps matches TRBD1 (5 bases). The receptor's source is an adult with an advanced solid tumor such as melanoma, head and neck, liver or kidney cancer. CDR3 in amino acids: CSVEGSQANYNEQFF. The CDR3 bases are TGCAGCGTTGAAGGGTCACAGGCGAACTACAATGAGCAGTTCTTC.